The next 30 T cell receptor beta chains were all read from a single sample in a study of cytomegalovirus exposure and HLA in healthy donors. With 60 Vbeta and 13 Jbeta primers, the PCR was carried out. Here immunoSEQ multiplex PCR was the method, and the copy in TCRdb shows in-frame clones only, minus some. The sample includes about 130,000 clones, less than 85% of them seen just once. The material sequenced was PBMCs. Receptors were obtained from a male donor in good health and CMV-seronegative.

This clone was seen a single time. This chain joins TRBV6-1 and TRBJ1-1; D possibly corresponds to TRBD1 (6 bases). Trimming stripped 1 base from V and 2 bases from J, with 17 bases between. In germline, CDR1 is MNHNS, CDR2 SASEGT. The CDR3 spans 17 residues. Written as DNA, the CDR3 is TGTGCCAGCAGTGAAGGTCGAGGGGGGGTAGGTAACACTGAAGCTTTCTTT. This encodes CASSEGRGGVGNTEAFF.

V is TRBV6-1 and J is TRBJ1-5; 7 bases match TRBD1. The ends lost 3 bases at V and 6 bases at J; junction bases unmatched: 2. The germline V gene has CDR1 MNHNS and CDR2 SASEGT. CDR3 size: 13 residues. CDR3 nucleotides: TGTGCCAGCAGTGAGGACAGGATTCAGCCCCAGCATTTT. Residues: CASSEDRIQPQHF.

To note about this clone: Its ends do not fully match the called genes, so a read error is possible. The rearrangement uses TRBV7-9 and TRBJ2-7; unclear D gene. There are 12 residues in the CDR3. Per germline, CDR1 SEHNR and CDR2 FQNEAQ (reference sequence). DNA of the CDR3: TGTTCCAGCACGGGTACGTTTTACGAGCAGTACTTC. This encodes CSSTGTFYEQYF.

This chain connects TRBV27 to TRBJ1-2, with TRBD1 matching over 9 bases. The length of the CDR3 is 13 residues. The V segment lost 5 bases and the J segment 8 bases; nucleotides outside the gene matches: 6. Germline-derived CDR1 and CDR2 are MNHEY and SMNVEV (reference sequence). The CDR3 DNA follows: TGTGCCAGCAGTGGGACAGGGCTTGGCGGCTACACCTTC. Translated: CASSGTGLGGYTF.

The V and J genes are TRBV7-2 and TRBJ2-7; no firm D call. Germline CDR1 reads SGHTA; CDR2 reads FQGNSA. CDR3 size: 16 residues. V gave up 1 base and J gave up 3 bases, with 16 bases separating them. This CDR3 is CASSLVSGWKNYEQYF. CDR3 nucleotides: TGTGCCAGCAGCTTAGTTTCCGGGTGGAAGAACTACGAGCAGTACTTC.

This chain uses TRBV27 with TRBJ2-1; a possible D gene is TRBD1 (6 bases). Per the germline V gene, CDR1 is MNHEY and CDR2 is SMNVEV (reference sequence). V was clipped by 6 bases and J by 8 bases, with 14 bases between them. The CDR3 is 13 residues long. In DNA form, the CDR3 reads TGTGCCAGCAGATACAGGGAAACCTATGAGCAGTTCTTC. It encodes CASRYRETYEQFF.

The chain employs TRBV28 and TRBJ1-5, with D maybe TRBD1 (5 bases). Germline CDR1 and CDR2: MDHEN and SYDVKM. The ends were cut back, 6 bases at V and 5 bases at J, with 11 bases in the middle. There are 13 residues in the CDR3. For the CDR3, the DNA is TGTGCCAGCAGAGACAGCACCTATCAGCCCCAGCATTTT. This encodes CASRDSTYQPQHF.

The chain employs TRBV12-5 and TRBJ2-3, with 11 bases that match TRBD2. Germline V gene data show CDR1 as LGHNT and CDR2 as FRNRAP. V shed 6 bases and J 4 bases; nucleotides not matched to a gene: 9. The CDR3 consists of 16 residues. CDR3 DNA: TGTGCTAGTGGCTCTTTTAGCGGGGGGGGACCAGATACGCAGTATTTT. Protein: CASGSFSGGGPDTQYF.

In its sample, this clone was seen once. This chain uses TRBV6-1 with TRBJ2-7, with D possibly matching TRBD1 (7 bases). Trimming took 4 bases from V and 0 from J, leaving 13 bases between them. The CDR3 runs 15 residues. The V gene's germline CDR1 is MNHNS and CDR2 SASEGT. The CDR3 nucleotides read TGTGCCAGCAGTGCGGAGGGGACAGACTCCTACGAGCAGTACTTC. Protein product: CASSAEGTDSYEQYF.

The CDR3 nucleotides read TGTGCAGTGGCAGGGAGGGCTTCCGGGGAGCTGTTTTTT. This translates into CAVAGRASGELFF. V gene TRBV13 combines with J gene TRBJ2-2; TRBD2 aligns across 7 bases. This CDR3 has 13 residues. Germline assignment: CDR1 PRHDT and CDR2 FYEKMQ (reference sequence). Supplemented by reference TRBV13 and TRBJ2-2, the full variable domain reads AAGVIQSPRHLIKEKRETATLKCYPIPRHDTVYWYQQGPGQDPQFLISFYEKMQSDKGSIPDRFSAQQFSDYHSELNMSSLELGDSALYFCAVAGRASGELFFGEGSRLTVL.

The chain recombines TRBV6-5 with TRBJ2-7; 7 bases are shared with TRBD2. Germline CDR1 MNHEY, CDR2 SVGAGI. The V and J ends lost 4 bases and 4 bases, in that order; junction bases with no gene match: 7. The CDR3 loop spans 14 amino acids. The CDR3, as DNA: TGTGCCAGCAGTTCATCTAGCGGAGGTTACGAGCAGTACTTC. Translation gives CASSSSSGGYEQYF.

This chain joins TRBV7-8 and TRBJ2-1; 9 nucleotides align to TRBD2. The CDR3 is 16 residues long. Germline lookup yields CDR1 SGHVS and CDR2 FQNEAQ. The trim removed 1 base at V and 5 bases at J, leaving 6 bases unmatched. The CDR3, as DNA: TGTGCCAGCAGCTTAGTAGCGGGAGTTTTGCACAATGAGCAGTTCTTC. Translated, it gives CASSLVAGVLHNEQFF.

The chain carries TRBV6-6 and TRBJ2-5; 12 bases fit TRBD2. Germline lookup yields CDR1 MNHNY and CDR2 SVGAGI (reference sequence). This CDR3 is built from 15 residues. The ends lost 6 bases at V and 1 base at J; junction bases unmatched: 3. CDR3 sequence: CASSWTSGVQETQYF. CDR3 bases: TGTGCCAGCAGCTGGACTAGCGGGGTCCAAGAGACCCAGTACTTC.

The chain is built from TRBV18 and TRBJ2-7; D is perhaps TRBD1 (6 bases). Germline loops: CDR1 KGHSH, CDR2 LQKENI. The CDR3 totals 16 residues. Trimming took 5 bases from V and 4 from J, leaving 21 bases between them. The CDR3 DNA follows: TGTGCCAGCTCAGTCGTCGAAGGGACATTTCCTTACGAGCAGTACTTC. It yields the protein CASSVVEGTFPYEQYF.

This clone turned up a few times. The chain recombines TRBV5-8 with TRBJ2-5, with 7 nucleotides matching TRBD1. V lost 4 bases to trimming and J lost 5 bases; unmatched junction nucleotides: 14. From germline, CDR1 is SGHTS and CDR2 YDEGEE. The CDR3 covers 16 residues. The CDR3 DNA follows: TGTGCCAGCAGCCTCGGCCCGACAGGGATTCTCGAGACCCAGTACTTC. Translated: CASSLGPTGILETQYF.

This chain links TRBV30 with TRBJ1-1; tentative D call: TRBD1 (6 bases). The germline CDR1 and CDR2 sequences are GTSNPN and SVGIG (reference sequence). This CDR3 has 16 residues. Trimming cost V 4 bases and J 1 base, with 19 bases left between them. The CDR3 loop is CAWKGGLTGENTEAFF. The CDR3 bases are TGTGCCTGGAAGGGGGGGCTGACGGGGGAGAACACTGAAGCTTTCTTT.

In this sample, this clone turned up a few times. The chain combines TRBV5-6 with TRBJ1-4; TRBD1 agrees at 9 bases. The trim removed 3 bases at V and 3 bases at J, leaving 6 bases unmatched. The germline CDR1 and CDR2 sequences are SGHDT and YYEEEE. This CDR3 comprises 16 residues. In nucleotides, the CDR3 is TGTGCCAGCAGCTCCTTGACAGGGGGATCTAATGAAAAACTGTTTTTT. The encoded protein is CASSSLTGGSNEKLFF.

The chain combines TRBV27 with TRBJ2-2; D is possibly TRBD1 (6 bases). CDR3 length: 15 residues. Germline CDR1 is MNHEY and CDR2 is SMNVEV (reference sequence). Trimming removed 5 bases from V and 4 bases from J, with 14 bases in between. In DNA form, the CDR3 reads TGTGCCAGCAGTCTTAGACAGGAGAGCACCGGGGAGCTGTTTTTT. It yields the protein CASSLRQESTGELFF.

The V gene is TRBV6-4, the J gene TRBJ2-2; no firm D call. V was trimmed by 0 bases and J by 3 bases, leaving 5 bases between them. The germline CDR1 and CDR2 sequences are MRHNA and SNTAGT. The CDR3 has 14 amino acids. The CDR3 DNA reads as TGTGCCAGCAGTGACTCTCGGGACACCGGGGAGCTGTTTTTT. Its translation: CASSDSRDTGELFF.

The rearrangement uses TRBV6-5 and TRBJ2-1; the D gene is possibly TRBD1 (6 bases). Germline CDR1 and CDR2: MNHEY and SVGAGI. V lost 7 bases and J lost 13, with 14 bases in between. The length of the CDR3 is 11 residues. The CDR3 DNA is TGTGCCAGCACCCTACAGGGAGCCCAGTTCTTC. Translation: CASTLQGAQFF.

V and J are TRBV27 and TRBJ2-5, with a weak D call TRBD1 (5 bases). Matching the DNA end better, TRBJ2-7 makes the J call doubtful. This CDR3 contains 14 residues. Germline loops: CDR1 MNHEY, CDR2 SMNVEV (reference sequence). The chain's CDR3 is CASGAANTNYEQYF. CDR3 sequence (DNA): TGTGCCAGCGGGGCCGCTAACACCAACTACGAGCAGTACTTC.

This chain uses TRBV18 with TRBJ1-2; the D gene is possibly TRBD1 (5 bases). The CDR3 is made up of 15 amino acids. Germline CDR1 is KGHSH and CDR2 is LQKENI. Trimming removed 2 bases from V and 1 base from J, with 11 bases in between. The CDR3 loop is CASSPRPGLNYGYTF. CDR3 DNA: TGTGCCAGCTCACCAAGGCCAGGGCTTAACTATGGCTACACCTTC. Combining the CDR3 with reference TRBV18 and TRBJ1-2 gives the whole variable domain NAGVMQNPRHLVRRRGQEARLRCSPMKGHSHVYWYRQLPEEGLKFMVYLQKENIIDESGMPKERFSAEFPKEGPSILRIQQVVRGDSAAYFCASSPRPGLNYGYTFGSGTRLTVV.

The CDR3 DNA is TGTGCCAGCAGCCAAGGGGGGGAGCCCGGGGAGCTGTTTTTT. It encodes CASSQGGEPGELFF. V is TRBV4-2 and J is TRBJ2-2, with D perhaps TRBD2 (6 bases). The V gene lost 1 base and the J gene lost 6 bases, with 9 bases spanning the gap. Per germline, CDR1 LGHNA and CDR2 YNFKEQ. The CDR3 totals 14 residues.

The rearrangement links TRBV10-2 to TRBJ1-1; possible D gene TRBD1, 6 bases. Per the germline V gene, CDR1 is WSHSY and CDR2 is SAAADI. The CDR3 spans 14 residues. The V end lost 4 bases, the J end lost 4 bases, and 13 bases lay between the germline ends. CDR3 bases: TGCGCCAGCAGTGGAACAGGGTATAGCACTGAAGCTTTCTTT. Encoded protein: CASSGTGYSTEAFF.

The gene calls are TRBV28 and TRBJ1-4; TRBD1 might be the D (6 bases). Germline V gene sequence: CDR1 MDHEN, CDR2 SYDVKM. The V and J ends lost 6 bases and 8 bases respectively, with 16 bases between them. This CDR3 comprises 14 residues. Written as DNA, the CDR3 is TGTGCCAGCAGCCCGGGGGGGGCCGGGGAAAAACTGTTTTTT. It specifies CASSPGGAGEKLFF.

This clone was observed a handful of times. The genes are TRBV2 and TRBJ1-1; 8 bases are a match to TRBD1. This CDR3 is 15 amino acids long. V shed 5 bases and J 2 bases; nucleotides not matched to a gene: 7. Germline V gene sequence: CDR1 SNHLY, CDR2 FYNNEI. The CDR3 DNA reads TGTGCCAGCAGTTTTGGGGACAGGACCAACACTGAAGCTTTCTTT. Translating gives CASSFGDRTNTEAFF.

Details on this clone: At the DNA level, this CDR3 is encoded by other sequences in the same sample as well. This chain connects TRBV19 to TRBJ1-1, with 7 bases that match TRBD1. This CDR3 region has 14 residues. CDR1 is LNHDA, CDR2 SQIVND, per germline (reference sequence). Trimming cost V 5 bases and J 1 base; bases outside gene matches: 4. The CDR3 spells CASSPRTGNTEAFF. CDR3 DNA: TGTGCCAGTAGTCCGAGGACAGGGAACACTGAAGCTTTCTTT. Complete variable domain (other parts from reference TRBV19 and TRBJ1-1): DGGITQSPKYLFRKEGQNVTLSCEQNLNHDAMYWYRQDPGQGLRLIYYSQIVNDFQKGDIAEGYSVSREKKESFPLTVTSAQKNPTAFYLCASSPRTGNTEAFFGQGTRLTVV.

The chain has TRBV6-1 and TRBJ1-5; D may be TRBD1 (5 bases). CDR3 length: 15 residues. V was shortened by 5 bases and J by 3 bases, with 14 bases between the two germline ends. The germline V gene has CDR1 MNHNS and CDR2 SASEGT. The CDR3 region has the DNA TGTGCCAGCAGTTTGGTCGCCAGGGACAATCAGCCCCAGCATTTT. Amino acids: CASSLVARDNQPQHF.

CDR3: CASSLEGTEAFF. The CDR3 nucleotides are TGCGCCAGCAGCTTAGAGGGAACTGAAGCTTTCTTT. This chain uses TRBV5-1 with TRBJ1-1; no firm D call. Germline V gene data show CDR1 as SGHRS and CDR2 as YFSETQ. The ends were cut back, 2 bases at V and 5 bases at J, with 7 bases in the middle. The CDR3 spans 12 residues.

This clone has just a few counts. The rearrangement joins TRBV9 to TRBJ2-7; D perhaps matches TRBD2 (6 bases). CDR1 and CDR2 (germline): SGDLS, YYNGEE. CDR3 length: 16 residues. Trimming took off 4 bases at V and 4 bases at J, with 21 bases between the two ends. CDR3 nucleotide sequence: TGTGCCAGCAGCACCCGGGGCGGGGACTCATTTTACGAGCAGTACTTC. Translated, it gives CASSTRGGDSFYEQYF.